The 21 T cell receptor beta chains below were found in one sample sequenced in a study of T cells in Graves' hyperthyroidism and ophthalmopathy. Using RNA transcripts as the source, TCR beta CDR3 regions were amplified. Researchers ran a first-round RT-PCR on the TCR CDR3 using the HTBI primer set. TCRdb reanalysed the multiplex PCR reads using MiXCR and keeps one entry per CDR3 protein. The repertoire holds about 320,000 distinct CDR3 sequences, with approximately 16% as singletons. The sample comprised blood. These receptors came from a man younger than 40 with Graves' hyperthyroidism.

This clonotype was observed many times. This rearrangement joins TRBV5-1 to TRBJ2-1, with 8 nucleotides matching TRBD1. This CDR3 spans 15 amino acids. J lost 2 bases, V lost 4 bases, and 5 bases had no gene match. CDR1 and CDR2 from the germline V gene are SGHRS and YFSETQ. The chain's CDR3 is CASSRTGLAYNEQFF. The CDR3 bases are TGCGCCAGCAGCCGGACAGGGTTAGCCTACAATGAGCAGTTCTTC.

CDR3 nucleotides: TGTGCCAGCATGAGGGAGGGCGGGAATGAGCAGTTCTTC. Translating gives CASMREGGNEQFF. The rearrangement links TRBV7-9 to TRBJ2-1; TRBD2 matches 7 bases. The CDR3 loop spans 13 amino acids. Germline values: CDR1 SEHNR, CDR2 FQNEAQ (reference sequence). V trimming: 7 bases; J trimming: 7 bases; junction bases outside the gene matches: 7.

This clonotype was counted ten times or more. The chain joins TRBV15 to TRBJ2-2, with D maybe TRBD1 (5 bases). Germline-derived CDR1 and CDR2 are LNHNV and YYDKDF (reference sequence). The CDR3 runs 15 residues. Trimming removed 5 bases from V and 4 bases from J, with 14 bases in between. CDR3 loop: CATSPQLTVTGELFF. CDR3 bases: TGTGCCACCAGCCCACAACTGACAGTCACCGGGGAGCTGTTTTTT.

The chain carries TRBV12-3 or TRBV12-4 and TRBJ2-5; D may be TRBD1 (6 bases). The V gene lost 4 bases and the J gene lost 1 base, with 13 bases spanning the gap. The CDR3 sequence is 15 residues long. Here the CDR3 reads CASSSRGTGQETQYF. The CDR3 nucleotides read TGTGCCAGCAGTTCCAGGGGTACCGGCCAAGAGACCCAGTACTTC.

This clonotype was counted ten times or more. The V gene is TRBV18, the J gene TRBJ2-7; D assignment may be TRBD1 or TRBD2 (5 bases each). CDR1 KGHSH and CDR2 LQKENI come from the germline V gene. The CDR3 spans 15 residues. Deletions cut 3 bases from V and 2 bases from J, with 14 bases between. CDR3 nucleotides: TGTGCCAGCTCACCGGGCGTGGGACCAACCTACGAGCAGTACTTC. Translation: CASSPGVGPTYEQYF.

The chain uses TRBV13 and TRBJ2-7, with TRBD2 matching over 8 bases. V was clipped by 3 bases and J by 2 bases; unmatched bases: 6. This CDR3 has 15 residues. CDR1 and CDR2 (germline): PRHDT, FYEKMQ (reference sequence). CDR3 in amino acids: CASSFRREGPYEQYF. The CDR3 coding sequence is TGTGCCAGCAGCTTTCGTCGGGAGGGCCCCTACGAGCAGTACTTC.

This chain uses TRBV5-6 with TRBJ2-5; the D gene is possibly TRBD2 (7 bases). Germline V lookup: CDR1 SGHDT, CDR2 YYEEEE. The CDR3 contains 15 residues. V was pared by 4 bases and J by 5 bases, with 18 bases between. The CDR3 is CASSPPGAGGETQYF. CDR3 coding DNA: TGTGCCAGCAGCCCCCCGGGGGCCGGGGGGGAGACCCAGTACTTC.

This clonotype occurred once. A single base separates this from a much larger clone, so it may be a read error. J is TRBJ2-7 and V is TRBV2; D might be TRBD1 or TRBD2, each matching 6 bases. There are 14 residues in the CDR3. Germline V lookup: CDR1 SNHLY, CDR2 FYNNEI. In nucleotides, the CDR3 is TGTGCCAGCAGTGGACCCTCCGGGGGCTACGAGCACTACTTC. This translates into CASSGPSGGYEHYF. Variable domain in full (rest from reference TRBV2 and TRBJ2-7): EPEVTQTPSHQVTQMGQEVILRCVPISNHLYFYWYRQILGQKVEFLVSFYNNEISEKSEIFDDQFSVERPDGSNFTLKIRSTKLEDSAMYFCASSGPSGGYEHYFGPGTRLTVT.

This clonotype was seen many times. This chain uses TRBV18 with TRBJ2-7, with D perhaps assigned TRBD1 or TRBD2 (5 bases each). This CDR3 comprises 15 residues. Germline lookup yields CDR1 KGHSH and CDR2 LQKENI. V lost 3 bases and J 3 bases, leaving 15 bases between the germline ends. CDR3 sequence: CASSPYPGTDYEQYF. The CDR3 DNA sequence: TGTGCCAGCTCACCTTATCCTGGGACGGACTACGAGCAGTACTTC.

This clonotype was counted many times. The chain is built from TRBV5-1 and TRBJ2-1; 9 bases fit TRBD2. Germline lookup yields CDR1 SGHRS and CDR2 YFSETQ. The length of the CDR3 is 17 residues. After removal of 1 base from V and 8 bases from J, the junction contained 13 bases not matched to a gene. Here the CDR3 DNA reads TGCGCCAGCAGCTTGCTACAAGCGGGAGGCCACCATGATGAGCAGTTCTTC. It translates to CASSLLQAGGHHDEQFF.

V usage is TRBV12-3 or TRBV12-4 and J usage is TRBJ1-1; no definite D call. Deletions cut 4 bases from V and 12 bases from J, with 9 bases between. The CDR3 is 10 residues long. The CDR3 loop is CASSSTGTFF. The CDR3 nucleotides read TGTGCCAGCAGTTCCACCGGGACTTTCTTT.

This clonotype was recorded at least ten times. The chain is built from TRBV11-2 and TRBJ1-2, with D tentatively TRBD1 (6 bases). The germline gives CDR1 SGHAT, CDR2 FQNNGV. V was cut by 8 bases and J by 8 bases, with 21 bases left in between. The CDR3 has 14 amino acids. The CDR3 DNA follows: TGTGCCAGCGTGCCCGACAGGTGGGCTGGGGGCTACACCTTC. Translated, it gives CASVPDRWAGGYTF.

This clonotype was counted at least ten times. The chain employs TRBV7-8 and TRBJ2-1; D may be TRBD1 or TRBD2 (5 bases each). The CDR3 has 16 residues. Germline CDR1 SGHVS, CDR2 FQNEAQ. V was pared by 5 bases and J by 6 bases, with 20 bases between. The CDR3 DNA is TGTGCCAGCAGCCCGTCTCCCGGGACCTCGAGCAATGAGCAGTTCTTC. Its protein is CASSPSPGTSSNEQFF.

In this sample, this clonotype turned up many times. The chain recombines TRBV12-3 or TRBV12-4 with TRBJ1-4; 8 bases fit TRBD1. V dropped 4 bases and J dropped 10; count of bases not matched to a gene: 11. The CDR3 runs 15 residues. In nucleotides, the CDR3 is TGTGCCAGCAGTTCCAGGGGGCATAACCTCGGAAAACTGTTTTTT. It is translated as CASSSRGHNLGKLFF.

This clonotype has a count of ten or more. Its ends do not fully match the called genes, so a read error is possible. The chain couples TRBV28 to TRBJ2-7; D is possibly TRBD1 (7 bases). The CDR3 extends over 13 amino acids. In germline, CDR1 is MDHEN, CDR2 SYDVKM. The CDR3 bases are TGTGCCGGCAGTCAAAGACAGGGAGGCGAGCAGTACTTC. This encodes CAGSQRQGGEQYF. Full variable domain (missing parts from reference TRBV28 and TRBJ2-7): DVKVTQSSRYLVKRTGEKVFLECVQDMDHENMFWYRQDPGLGLRLIYFSYDVKMKEKGDIPEGYSVSREKKERFSLILESASTNQTSMYLCAGSQRQGGEQYFGPGTRLTVT.

At least ten counts were recorded for this clonotype. The V call is TRBV18, the J call TRBJ2-1; D remains ambiguous. Trimming took 3 bases from V and 6 from J, leaving 15 bases between them. The CDR3 is made up of 15 amino acids. CDR1 is KGHSH and CDR2 is LQKENI in the germline V gene. The DNA of the CDR3 is TGTGCCAGCTCACCTAACGCCCTAGAAGCCAATGAGCAGTTCTTC. Translation: CASSPNALEANEQFF. The whole variable domain, filled in from reference TRBV18 and TRBJ2-1, reads NAGVMQNPRHLVRRRGQEARLRCSPMKGHSHVYWYRQLPEEGLKFMVYLQKENIIDESGMPKERFSAEFPKEGPSILRIQQVVRGDSAAYFCASSPNALEANEQFFGPGTRLTVL.

The chain combines TRBV6-1 with TRBJ1-1, with D unclear. CDR3 length: 12 residues. Trimming stripped 6 bases from V and 3 bases from J, with 8 bases between. Germline V lookup: CDR1 MNHNS, CDR2 SASEGT. The CDR3 region is CASSVGDTEAFF. Here the CDR3 DNA reads TGTGCCAGCAGCGTTGGCGACACTGAAGCTTTCTTT.

This clonotype was counted at least ten times. The rearrangement links TRBV7-3 to TRBJ1-1, with D perhaps TRBD1 (6 bases). V was cut by 1 base and J by 6 bases, with 12 bases left in between. Germline V gene sequence: CDR1 SGHTA, CDR2 FQGTGA. The CDR3 is made up of 14 amino acids. The CDR3 protein is CASSLNGGLAEAFF. CDR3 nucleotide sequence: TGTGCCAGCAGCTTAAACGGGGGGCTCGCTGAAGCTTTCTTT.

In its sample, this clonotype was seen many times. The rearrangement joins TRBV28 to TRBJ1-1, with 8 bases that match TRBD1. Germline V gene data show CDR1 as MDHEN and CDR2 as SYDVKM. The V segment lost 5 bases and the J segment 1 base; nucleotides outside the gene matches: 6. CDR3 length: 15 amino acids. CDR3 amino acids: CASSRQGITNTEAFF. DNA of the CDR3: TGTGCCAGCAGTCGACAGGGGATCACGAACACTGAAGCTTTCTTT.

CDR3 protein: CASSLFSLAASKNTGELFF. The CDR3 DNA reads TGTGCCAGCAGCTTATTCTCTCTAGCGGCTTCTAAGAACACCGGGGAGCTGTTTTTT. This chain links TRBV7-9 with TRBJ2-2; 7 bases map to TRBD2. V was pared by 2 bases and J by 1 base, with 13 bases of the junction left unmatched. CDR3 length: 19 residues. Germline V gene data show CDR1 as SEHNR and CDR2 as FQNEAQ (reference sequence). Looking up the rest from reference TRBV7-9 and TRBJ2-2 gives the full variable domain: DTGVSQNPRHKITKRGQNVTFRCDPISEHNRLYWYRQTLGQGPEFLTYFQNEAQLEKSRLLSDRFSAERPKGSFSTLEIQRTEQGDSAMYLCASSLFSLAASKNTGELFFGEGSRLTVL.

This clonotype was picked up many times. The chain employs TRBV11-2 and TRBJ2-7; no clear D gene. Per germline, CDR1 SGHAT and CDR2 FQNNGV. With 2 bases removed from V and 3 bases from J, the gap between germline ends came to 8 bases. The CDR3 contains 13 residues. The CDR3 DNA reads TGTGCCAGCAGCTTATTTCGCGGCTACGAGCAGTACTTC. This sequence encodes CASSLFRGYEQYF.